This is a list of T cell receptor beta chains from one sample in a study of T cell responses to AZD1222 COVID-19 vaccine. Some clones are missing from TCRdb's copy, which holds only in-frame ones; the method was immunoSEQ multiplex PCR. The table records around 130,000 clones, 85% to 90% of them present only once. The sequencing here drew on peripheral blood, taken on day 0 of AZD1222 vaccination. These receptors were collected from an adult in good health. The CDR3 runs from the conserved cysteine through the conserved F or W. Each record gives: clone size, D gene, V gene, J gene, CDR3 DNA, CDR3 protein. D genes are given only for firm matches. The listing skips clone size in some rows; elsewhere it reads once, few, many or a size class.

once	.	TRBV30	TRBJ2-2	TGTGCCTGGACTCCGAACACCGGGGAGCTGTTTTTT	CAWTPNTGELFF
.	TRBD2	TRBV3-1/TRBV3-2	TRBJ2-1	TGTGCCAGCAGTGGGCTAGCGGGGGGGACAGGGCAATACAATGAGCAGTTCTTC	CASSGLAGGTGQYNEQFF
.	.	TRBV6-5	TRBJ2-3	TGTGCCAGCAGTTTTAACAGGGCAGATACGCAGTATTTT	CASSFNRADTQYF
.	.	TRBV7-3	TRBJ2-7	TGTGCCAGCAGCCCCGGGCCAAACTCCTACGAGCAGTACTTC	CASSPGPNSYEQYF
once	.	TRBV18	TRBJ2-1	TGTGCCAGCTCCCAGGCCCTCAAAAACAGGGTGACGAGGGATGAGCAGTTCTTC	CASSQALKNRVTRDEQFF
.	TRBD1	TRBV10-3	TRBJ1-2	TGTGCCACCGAAGGGACAGGGGGCAATGGCTACACCTTC	CATEGTGGNGYTF
few	TRBD1	TRBV6-2/TRBV6-3	TRBJ2-7	TGTGCCAGCAGTCCGTGGACAGGGGCAACGTACGAGCAGTACTTC	CASSPWTGATYEQYF
.	TRBD2	TRBV7-6	TRBJ2-3	TGTGCCAGCAGCTTCAACGGGGGGGCAGGTGATACGCAGTATTTT	CASSFNGGAGDTQYF
.	.	TRBV5-4	TRBJ2-5	TGTGCCAGCAGCTTTAGGCCCTGGAATCAAGAGACCCAGTACTTC	CASSFRPWNQETQYF
.	TRBD2	TRBV15	TRBJ2-1	TGTGCCACCAGCAGCCGCCCCGGCGGGACTAGCGGGCCCGTTGAGCAGTTCTTC	CATSSRPGGTSGPVEQFF
once	.	TRBV7-3	TRBJ2-3	TGTGCCAGCAGCTTAATTGGGTCCTACGGGGAGACAGATACGCAGTATTTT	CASSLIGSYGETDTQYF
few	.	TRBV19	TRBJ1-1	TGTGCCAGTAGTATAGAGACACGGACTACGGTAGCTTTCTTT	CASSIETRTTVAFF
.	TRBD2	TRBV3-1/TRBV3-2	TRBJ2-7	TGTGCCAGCAGCCAAGTCGGGGGGGGCTTCGAGCAGTACTTC	CASSQVGGGFEQYF
.	.	TRBV12-3/TRBV12-4	TRBJ2-2	TGTGCCAGCGGCACTGAAAACACCGGGGAGCTGTTTTTT	CASGTENTGELFF
.	.	TRBV9	TRBJ2-2	TGTGCCAGTAGGACGCGGGGAGACACCGGGGAGCTGTTTTTT	CASRTRGDTGELFF
.	.	TRBV6-5	TRBJ2-7	TGTGCCAGCAGATTCTCTGATTCCTACGAGCAGTACTTC	CASRFSDSYEQYF
.	.	TRBV19	TRBJ2-5	TGTGCCAGTAGGTTAGGGGCACAAGAGACCCAGTACTTC	CASRLGAQETQYF
.	TRBD1	TRBV13	TRBJ2-7	TGTGCCAGCAGCCCCCAAGGACAGGGTGCGGCCTACGAGCAGTACTTC	CASSPQGQGAAYEQYF
once	.	TRBV5-1	TRBJ2-3	TGCGCCAGCACTCAGGTGACAGGCGGGATCACAGATACGCAGTATTTT	CASTQVTGGITDTQYF
.	.	TRBV11-3	TRBJ2-7	TGTGCCAGCAGCGGAAACAGTCACGAGCAGTACTTC	CASSGNSHEQYF
.	.	TRBV3-1/TRBV3-2	TRBJ1-2	TGTGCCAGCTGCTTCGGGGGAAGAGCTAACTATGGCTACACCTTC	CASCFGGRANYGYTF
.	.	TRBV5-6	TRBJ1-1	TGTGCCAGCAGCTTGGCCCGGACTTTTGAAGCTTTCTTT	CASSLARTFEAFF
.	.	TRBV5-4	TRBJ2-3	TGTGCCAGCACCCTTGGACTCCGCACAGATACGCAGTATTTT	CASTLGLRTDTQYF
.	TRBD2	TRBV6-5	TRBJ2-1	TGTGCCAGCACCCAACTAGCGGGAGGTTACAATGAGCAGTTCTTC	CASTQLAGGYNEQFF
.	TRBD1	TRBV6-5	TRBJ1-1	TGTGCCAGCAGAACTACAGGGGTTGAAGCTTTCTTT	CASRTTGVEAFF
.	.	TRBV28	TRBJ2-7	TGTGCCAGCAGTTTAAGGGACACAGCCTACGAGCAGTACTTC	CASSLRDTAYEQYF
.	TRBD2	TRBV7-3	TRBJ2-3	TGTGCCAGCAGGCTTCCGGGACTAGCGGGGACAGATACGCAGTATTTT	CASRLPGLAGTDTQYF
.	TRBD2	TRBV9	TRBJ2-1	TGTGCCAGCAGCGTAACTAGCGGGAGAGGGGAGCAGTTCTTC	CASSVTSGRGEQFF
few	.	TRBV19	TRBJ2-7	TGTGCCAGTAGTCCATACAGGAGCTCCTACGAGCAGTACTTC	CASSPYRSSYEQYF
.	.	TRBV30	TRBJ1-6	TGTGCCTGGGAGGGAACCCCAGGGTCACCCCTCCACTTT	CAWEGTPGSPLHF
.	.	TRBV29-1	TRBJ1-2	TGCAGCGACACGGGGTTTAACTATGGCTACACCTTC	CSDTGFNYGYTF
.	TRBD2	TRBV27	TRBJ2-5	TGTGCCAGCAGTACCCTGGGGACTAAAGAGACCCAGTACTTC	CASSTLGTKETQYF
.	.	TRBV6-5	TRBJ1-6	TGTGCCAGCAACATTGATAATTCACCCCTCCACTTT	CASNIDNSPLHF
many	.	TRBV19	TRBJ2-2	TGTGCCAGTAGTCCAGGTTTCGCCGGGGAGCTGTTTTTT	CASSPGFAGELFF
once	TRBD2	TRBV5-3	TRBJ2-7	TGTGCCAGAAGCTTGGCCTTAGCGGGAGGCCCCTACGAGCAGTACTTC	CARSLALAGGPYEQYF
few	.	TRBV10-3	TRBJ2-2	TGTGCCATCTCCGGGGGATATGTGACCGGGGAGCTGTTTTTT	CAISGGYVTGELFF
.	TRBD2	TRBV19	TRBJ2-7	TGTGCCAGTAGTATTGCGGGACTAGAGTACGAGCAGTACTTC	CASSIAGLEYEQYF
.	.	TRBV27	TRBJ2-7	TGTGCCAGCAGTTTTTCAGCGGGCCAGACCTACGAGCAGTACTTC	CASSFSAGQTYEQYF
.	.	TRBV6-5	TRBJ1-2	TGTGCCAGCACGGGGAACTATGGCTACACCTTC	CASTGNYGYTF
.	TRBD1	TRBV10-3	TRBJ2-7	TGTGCCGCCACGGGACAGGGGTACGAGCAGTACTTC	CAATGQGYEQYF
.	.	TRBV27	TRBJ2-7	TGTGCCAGCAGTTTATCACAGGGCGTCTACGAGCAGTACTTC	CASSLSQGVYEQYF
.	.	TRBV11-2	TRBJ2-3	TGTGCCAGCAGCTTAGATGTGGCCATTCCCACAGATACGCAGTATTTT	CASSLDVAIPTDTQYF